This TCR beta chain appears in the sequencing data of a study of T cells in Graves' hyperthyroidism and ophthalmopathy. V shed 1 base and J 3 bases; nucleotides not matched to a gene: 9. The CDR3 has 17 residues. CDR1 is DFQATT, CDR2 SNEGSKA, per germline (reference sequence). Amplified regions were TCR beta CDR3 sequences from RNA transcripts. First-round RT-PCR of the TCR CDR3 relied on the HTBI primer set. TCRdb fed the multiplex PCR reads into MiXCR, producing one record per CDR3 protein. The sample records 250,000 to 300,000 distinct CDR3 sequences, roughly 15% being singletons. Uncontrolled infection, other autoimmune disease, pregnancy and lactation each barred patients from inclusion.

The specimen sequenced was blood. V gene TRBV20-1 combines with J gene TRBJ2-3; 11 bases map to TRBD2. This sequence was found in a woman between 35 and 50 years old with Graves' hyperthyroidism. CDR3: CSARGLLLAGATDTQYF. CDR3 nucleotide sequence: TGCAGTGCTAGAGGCCTCTTACTAGCGGGAGCAACAGATACGCAGTATTTT.